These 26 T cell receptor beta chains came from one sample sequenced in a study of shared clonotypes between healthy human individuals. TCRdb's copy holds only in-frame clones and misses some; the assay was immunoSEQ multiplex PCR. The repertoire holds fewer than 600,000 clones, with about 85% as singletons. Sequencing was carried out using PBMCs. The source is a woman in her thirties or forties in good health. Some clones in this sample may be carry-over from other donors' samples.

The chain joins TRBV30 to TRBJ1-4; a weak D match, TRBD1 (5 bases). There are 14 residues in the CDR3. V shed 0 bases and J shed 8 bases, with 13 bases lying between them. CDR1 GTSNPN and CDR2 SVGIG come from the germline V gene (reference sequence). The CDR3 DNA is TGTGCCTGGAGTGTACTTTCCAAGGGGGAAAAACTGTTTTTT. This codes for CAWSVLSKGEKLFF.

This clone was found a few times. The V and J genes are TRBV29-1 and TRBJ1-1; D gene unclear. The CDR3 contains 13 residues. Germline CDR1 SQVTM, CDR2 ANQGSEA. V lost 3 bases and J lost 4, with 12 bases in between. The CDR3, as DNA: TGCAGCGTTGAGTCGCAGGCAATCACTGAAGCTTTCTTT. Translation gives CSVESQAITEAFF.

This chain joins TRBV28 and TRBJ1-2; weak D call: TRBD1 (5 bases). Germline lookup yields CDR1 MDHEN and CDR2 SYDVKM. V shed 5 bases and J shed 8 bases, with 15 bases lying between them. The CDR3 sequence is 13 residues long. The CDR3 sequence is CASSPGTRRGYTF. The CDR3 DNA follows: TGTGCCAGCAGTCCCGGGACCCGGAGGGGCTACACCTTC.

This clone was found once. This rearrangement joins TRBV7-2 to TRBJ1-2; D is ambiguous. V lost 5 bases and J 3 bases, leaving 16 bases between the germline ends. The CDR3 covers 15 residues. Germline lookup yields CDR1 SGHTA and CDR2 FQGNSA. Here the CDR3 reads CASSPRTLWDYGYTF. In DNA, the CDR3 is TGTGCCAGCAGCCCTCGGACCCTCTGGGACTATGGCTACACCTTC. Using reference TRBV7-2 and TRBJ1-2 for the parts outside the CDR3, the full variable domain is GAGVSQSPSNKVTEKGKDVELRCDPISGHTALYWYRQSLGQGLEFLIYFQGNSAPDKSGLPSDRFSAERTGGSVSTLTIQRTQQEDSAVYLCASSPRTLWDYGYTFGSGTRLTVV.

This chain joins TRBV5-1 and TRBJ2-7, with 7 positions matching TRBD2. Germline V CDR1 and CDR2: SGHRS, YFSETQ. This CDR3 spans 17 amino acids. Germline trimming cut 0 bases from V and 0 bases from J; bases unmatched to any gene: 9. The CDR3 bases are TGCGCCAGCAGCTTGGTGGGCTCTAGCGGTTACTCCTACGAGCAGTACTTC. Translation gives CASSLVGSSGYSYEQYF.

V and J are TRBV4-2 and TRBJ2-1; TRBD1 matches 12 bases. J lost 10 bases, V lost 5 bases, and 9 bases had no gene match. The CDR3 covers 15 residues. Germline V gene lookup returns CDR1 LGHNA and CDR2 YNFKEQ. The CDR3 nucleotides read TGTGCCAGCAGCGAACCGGGACAGGGGGCGCGAGAGCAGTTCTTC. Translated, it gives CASSEPGQGAREQFF.

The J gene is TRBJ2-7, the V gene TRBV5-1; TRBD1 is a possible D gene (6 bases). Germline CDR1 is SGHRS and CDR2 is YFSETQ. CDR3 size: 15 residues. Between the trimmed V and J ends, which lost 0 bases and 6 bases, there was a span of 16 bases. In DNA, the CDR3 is TGCGCCAGCAGCTTGGCCGGGCAGGGGATCAGCGAGCAGTACTTC. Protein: CASSLAGQGISEQYF.

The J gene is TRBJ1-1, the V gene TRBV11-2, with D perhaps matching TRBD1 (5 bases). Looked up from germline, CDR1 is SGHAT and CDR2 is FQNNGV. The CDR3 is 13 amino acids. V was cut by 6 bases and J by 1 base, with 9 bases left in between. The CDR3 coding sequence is TGTGCCAGCAGGAGGGGTAGGAACACTGAAGCTTTCTTT. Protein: CASRRGRNTEAFF.

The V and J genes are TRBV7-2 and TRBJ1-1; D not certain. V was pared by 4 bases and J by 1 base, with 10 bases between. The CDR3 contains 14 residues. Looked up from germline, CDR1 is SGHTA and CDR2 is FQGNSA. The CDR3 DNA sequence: TGTGCCAGCAGCTCCGCCATCCGGAACACTGAAGCTTTCTTT. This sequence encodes CASSSAIRNTEAFF. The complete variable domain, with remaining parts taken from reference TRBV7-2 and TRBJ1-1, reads GAGVSQSPSNKVTEKGKDVELRCDPISGHTALYWYRQSLGQGLEFLIYFQGNSAPDKSGLPSDRFSAERTGGSVSTLTIQRTQQEDSAVYLCASSSAIRNTEAFFGQGTRLTVV.

CDR3 amino acids: CASQRRDGSNQPQHF. CDR3 nucleotides: TGTGCCAGCCAAAGGAGGGATGGGAGCAATCAGCCCCAGCATTTT. The chain employs TRBV27 and TRBJ1-5, with D hard to call. Trimming took off 8 bases at V and 1 base at J, with 15 bases between the two ends. Germline assignment: CDR1 MNHEY and CDR2 SMNVEV (reference sequence). The CDR3 covers 15 residues.

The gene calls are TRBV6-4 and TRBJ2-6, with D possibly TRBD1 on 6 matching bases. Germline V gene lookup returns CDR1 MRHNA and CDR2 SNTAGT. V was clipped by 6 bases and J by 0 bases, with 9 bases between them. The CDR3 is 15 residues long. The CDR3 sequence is CASSTGTSGANVLTF. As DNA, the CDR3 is TGTGCCAGCAGCACAGGGACCTCTGGGGCCAACGTCCTGACTTTC.

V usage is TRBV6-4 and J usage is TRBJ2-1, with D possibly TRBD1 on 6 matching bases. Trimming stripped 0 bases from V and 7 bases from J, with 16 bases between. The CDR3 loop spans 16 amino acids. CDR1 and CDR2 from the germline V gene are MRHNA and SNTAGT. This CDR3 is CASSDSIHRASNEQFF. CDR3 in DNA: TGTGCCAGCAGTGACTCGATTCACAGGGCGTCAAATGAGCAGTTCTTC.

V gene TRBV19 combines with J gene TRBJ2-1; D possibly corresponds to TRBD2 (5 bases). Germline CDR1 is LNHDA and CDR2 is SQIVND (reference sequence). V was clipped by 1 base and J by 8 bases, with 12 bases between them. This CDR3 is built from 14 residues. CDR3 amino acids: CASSIGLAGHEQFF. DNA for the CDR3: TGTGCCAGTAGTATAGGCCTAGCTGGGCATGAGCAGTTCTTC.

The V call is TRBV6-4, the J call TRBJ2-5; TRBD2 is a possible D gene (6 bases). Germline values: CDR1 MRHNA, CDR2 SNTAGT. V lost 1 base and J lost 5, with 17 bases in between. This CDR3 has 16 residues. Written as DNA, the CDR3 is TGTGCCAGCAGTGACTTCGCGGGACCCTATGGGGAGACCCAGTACTTC. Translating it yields CASSDFAGPYGETQYF.

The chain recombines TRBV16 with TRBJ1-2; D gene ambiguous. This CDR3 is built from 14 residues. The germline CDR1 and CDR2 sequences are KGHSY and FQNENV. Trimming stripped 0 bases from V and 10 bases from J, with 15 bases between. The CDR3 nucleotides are TGTGCCAGCAGCCAATCGGGCAGCCCAACGTCCTACACCTTC. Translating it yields CASSQSGSPTSYTF.

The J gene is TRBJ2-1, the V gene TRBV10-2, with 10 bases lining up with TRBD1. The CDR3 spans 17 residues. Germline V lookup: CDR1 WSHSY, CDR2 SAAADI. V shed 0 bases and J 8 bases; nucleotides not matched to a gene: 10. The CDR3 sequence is CASSESGTGELVDEQFF. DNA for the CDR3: TGCGCCAGCAGTGAGTCTGGGACAGGGGAACTTGTAGATGAGCAGTTCTTC.

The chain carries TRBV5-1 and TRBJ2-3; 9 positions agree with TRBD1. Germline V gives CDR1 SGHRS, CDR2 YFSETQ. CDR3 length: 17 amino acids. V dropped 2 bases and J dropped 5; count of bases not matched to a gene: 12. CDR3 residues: CASSFVLTGTGIDTQYF. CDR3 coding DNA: TGCGCCAGCAGCTTCGTACTAACCGGGACAGGGATAGATACGCAGTATTTT.

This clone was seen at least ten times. CDR3 amino acids: CASSIRAGLEAFF. The CDR3 nucleotides are TGTGCCAGTAGTATCAGGGCAGGGCTTGAAGCTTTCTTT. The V and J genes are TRBV19 and TRBJ1-1; perhaps TRBD1 as D (5 bases). Germline CDR1 LNHDA, CDR2 SQIVND (reference sequence). This CDR3 comprises 13 residues. V was trimmed by 3 bases and J by 7 bases, leaving 12 bases between them. Complete variable domain (other parts from reference TRBV19 and TRBJ1-1): DGGITQSPKYLFRKEGQNVTLSCEQNLNHDAMYWYRQDPGQGLRLIYYSQIVNDFQKGDIAEGYSVSREKKESFPLTVTSAQKNPTAFYLCASSIRAGLEAFFGQGTRLTVV.

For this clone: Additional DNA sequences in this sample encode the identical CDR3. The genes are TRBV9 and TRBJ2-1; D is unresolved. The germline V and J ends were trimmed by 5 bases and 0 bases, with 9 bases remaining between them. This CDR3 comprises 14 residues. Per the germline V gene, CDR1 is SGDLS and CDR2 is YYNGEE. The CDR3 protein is CASRPLSSYNEQFF. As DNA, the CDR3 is TGTGCCAGCAGACCTTTGAGCTCCTACAATGAGCAGTTCTTC.

The CDR3 sequence is CASSLGTSGEQYF. The CDR3 DNA reads TGTGCCAGCAGCCTCGGGACTAGCGGCGAGCAGTACTTC. This chain uses TRBV9 with TRBJ2-7; 11 bases agree with TRBD2. With 4 bases clipped from V and 6 bases from J, the junction kept 3 bases outside the gene matches. This CDR3 region has 13 residues. Germline CDR1 reads SGDLS; CDR2 reads YYNGEE. The full variable domain, with the rest looked up from reference TRBV9 and TRBJ2-7, is DSGVTQTPKHLITATGQRVTLRCSPRSGDLSVYWYQQSLDQGLQFLIQYYNGEERAKGNILERFSAQQFPDLHSELNLSSLELGDSALYFCASSLGTSGEQYFGPGTRLTVT.

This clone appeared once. CDR3 residues: CASSSTGGKNTEAFF. The CDR3 nucleotides are TGTGCCAGCAGTTCGACAGGGGGGAAGAACACTGAAGCTTTCTTT. V gene TRBV6-7 combines with J gene TRBJ1-1, with TRBD1 identical over 9 bases. TRBV6-7 is recorded as an ORF, its role being uncertain. V gave up 4 bases and J gave up 1 base; unmatched junction bases: 4. This CDR3 comprises 15 residues.

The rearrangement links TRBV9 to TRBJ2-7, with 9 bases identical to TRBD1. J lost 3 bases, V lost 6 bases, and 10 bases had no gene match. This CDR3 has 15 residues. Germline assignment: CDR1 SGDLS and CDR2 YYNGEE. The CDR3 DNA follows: TGTGCCAGCACCCGCGGGGACAGGGTTATCTACGAGCAGTACTTC. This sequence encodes CASTRGDRVIYEQYF.

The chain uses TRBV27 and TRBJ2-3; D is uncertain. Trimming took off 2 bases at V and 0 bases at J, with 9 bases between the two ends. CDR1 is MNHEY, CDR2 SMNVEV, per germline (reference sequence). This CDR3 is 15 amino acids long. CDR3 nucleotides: TGTGCCAGCAGTTTACGGACCCCTAGCACAGATACGCAGTATTTT. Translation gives CASSLRTPSTDTQYF.

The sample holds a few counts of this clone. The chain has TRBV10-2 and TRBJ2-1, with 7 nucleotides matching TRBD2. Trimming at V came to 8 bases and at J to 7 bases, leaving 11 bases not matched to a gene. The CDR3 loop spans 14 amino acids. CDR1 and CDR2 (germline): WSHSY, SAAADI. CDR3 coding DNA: TGCGCCAGCCGACTAGCCGGCCCCTCGAATGAGCAGTTCTTC. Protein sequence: CASRLAGPSNEQFF.

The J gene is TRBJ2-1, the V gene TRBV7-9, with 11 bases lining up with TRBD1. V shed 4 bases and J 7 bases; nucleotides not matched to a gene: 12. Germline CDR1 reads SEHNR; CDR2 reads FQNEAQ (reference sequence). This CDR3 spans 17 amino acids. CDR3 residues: CASSSPRDRGRSNEQFF. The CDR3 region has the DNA TGTGCCAGCAGCTCTCCTAGGGACAGGGGGAGGAGTAATGAGCAGTTCTTC. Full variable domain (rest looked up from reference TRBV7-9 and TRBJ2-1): DTGVSQNPRHKITKRGQNVTFRCDPISEHNRLYWYRQTLGQGPEFLTYFQNEAQLEKSRLLSDRFSAERPKGSFSTLEIQRTEQGDSAMYLCASSSPRDRGRSNEQFFGPGTRLTVL.

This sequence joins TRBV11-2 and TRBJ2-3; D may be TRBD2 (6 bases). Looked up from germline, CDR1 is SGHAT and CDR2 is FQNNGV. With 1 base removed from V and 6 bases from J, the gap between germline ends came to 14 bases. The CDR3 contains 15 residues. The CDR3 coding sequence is TGTGCCAGCAGCTTAGCCGGGAGCCCCCCCGATACGCAGTATTTT. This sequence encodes CASSLAGSPPDTQYF.